These 19 T cell receptor beta chains came from one sample sequenced in a study of T-cell reconstitution after alpha-beta-depleted transplantation in children. Construction of the TCRbeta library involved unique molecular identifiers. TCRdb re-derived calls from the PCR reads in MiXCR, one entry per CDR3 protein. The repertoire holds 110,000 or so distinct CDR3 sequences, around 6.4% seen once, with roughly 25% in the top ten. Sample: PBMCs, mostly from graft donor cells, taken 360 days after TCRalphabeta/CD19-depleted stem cell transplant. The receptors were gathered from a male patient between 2 and 15 years old who had a stem cell transplant for acute lymphoblastic leukemia, so the T cells may come from the graft donor.

At least ten counts were recorded for this clonotype. This chain connects TRBV24-1 to TRBJ2-5, with 9 bases lining up with TRBD1. V was clipped by 5 bases and J by 0 bases; unmatched bases: 3. Looked up from germline, CDR1 is KGHDR and CDR2 is SFDVKD. This CDR3 region has 15 residues. The CDR3 loop is CATSVGTGYQETQYF. CDR3 DNA sequence: TGTGCCACCAGTGTCGGGACAGGGTACCAAGAGACCCAGTACTTC.

As DNA, the CDR3 is TGTGCCTGGAGTTCGGTCCGGGAGAGGTTGATAGATACGCAGTATTTT. Residues: CAWSSVRERLIDTQYF. This chain connects TRBV30 to TRBJ2-3; possibly TRBD2 for D (6 bases). Germline CDR1 and CDR2: GTSNPN and SVGIG (reference sequence). Trimming removed 2 bases from V and 5 bases from J, with 20 bases in between. The CDR3 is made up of 16 amino acids.

The table lists this clonotype with a few counts. V gene TRBV5-1 combines with J gene TRBJ1-4, with 8 nucleotides matching TRBD1. Germline loops: CDR1 SGHRS, CDR2 YFSETQ. This CDR3 has 17 amino acids. With V trimmed by 1 base and J by 5 bases, 10 bases remained unmatched. CDR3 sequence: CASSLSPQGALNEKLFF. The CDR3 DNA reads TGCGCCAGCAGCTTGTCCCCCCAGGGGGCCTTGAATGAAAAACTGTTTTTT.

The chain is built from TRBV29-1 and TRBJ1-2; D is uncertain. Germline CDR1 is SQVTM and CDR2 is ANQGSEA. The V and J ends lost 1 base and 6 bases respectively, with 3 bases between them. The CDR3 is 10 amino acids. The CDR3 is CSVEGHGYTF. Written as DNA, the CDR3 is TGCAGCGTTGAAGGGCATGGCTACACCTTC.

This clonotype was detected a few times. Here the CDR3 reads CASSQDIGQQGYTF. As DNA, the CDR3 is TGTGCCAGCAGCCAAGATATTGGACAGCAGGGCTACACCTTC. The gene calls are TRBV4-2 and TRBJ1-2, with D possibly TRBD1 on 6 matching bases. The CDR3 extends over 14 amino acids. Germline assignment: CDR1 LGHNA and CDR2 YNFKEQ. V gave up 0 bases and J gave up 8 bases, with 13 bases separating them.

This clonotype was counted at least ten times. This chain links TRBV24-1 with TRBJ2-1; D is possibly TRBD2 (6 bases). Germline V CDR1 and CDR2: KGHDR, SFDVKD. The CDR3 totals 11 residues. Trimming cost V 3 bases and J 13 bases, with 9 bases left between them. CDR3 amino acids: CATSDLGGQFF. The CDR3 DNA is TGTGCCACCAGTGATCTCGGGGGTCAGTTCTTC.

This clonotype was counted many times. J is TRBJ2-3 and V is TRBV11-2; D is unclear. The V gene lost 5 bases and the J gene lost 3 bases, with 18 bases spanning the gap. CDR1 and CDR2 (germline): SGHAT, FQNNGV. This CDR3 comprises 16 residues. The CDR3 reads CASSPGQLWETDTQYF. Here the CDR3 DNA reads TGTGCCAGCAGCCCCGGGCAATTGTGGGAAACAGATACGCAGTATTTT.

This clonotype is a singleton in its sample. The chain uses TRBV7-3 and TRBJ2-3; D is perhaps TRBD2 (6 bases). V was cut by 5 bases and J by 0 bases, with 12 bases left in between. CDR3 length: 15 amino acids. Germline values: CDR1 SGHTA, CDR2 FQGTGA. DNA of the CDR3: TGTGCCAGCAGCATCGGGACTCTCAGCACAGATACGCAGTATTTT. Translating gives CASSIGTLSTDTQYF.

Many counts were recorded for this clonotype. The genes are TRBV7-3 and TRBJ2-1; D is perhaps TRBD1 or TRBD2 (6 bases each). The CDR3 spans 16 residues. Trimming removed 1 base from V and 0 bases from J, with 10 bases in between. CDR1 and CDR2 from the germline V gene are SGHTA and FQGTGA. The CDR3 region is CASSLIGGGSYNEQFF. Here the CDR3 DNA reads TGTGCCAGCAGCTTAATAGGAGGGGGCTCCTACAATGAGCAGTTCTTC.

The chain combines TRBV7-3 with TRBJ2-3; 12 nucleotides align to TRBD2. This CDR3 spans 16 amino acids. V was pared by 2 bases and J by 4 bases, with 4 bases of the junction left unmatched. Germline CDR1 reads SGHTA; CDR2 reads FQGTGA. The CDR3 DNA reads TGTGCCAGCAGCTTAGAACTAGCGGGAGGTGCAGATACGCAGTATTTT. The encoded protein is CASSLELAGGADTQYF.

This sequence joins TRBV11-2 and TRBJ1-2, with D possibly TRBD1 on 6 matching bases. This CDR3 is built from 16 residues. The V gene's germline CDR1 is SGHAT and CDR2 FQNNGV. Between the trimmed V and J ends, which lost 2 bases and 0 bases, there was a span of 13 bases. The CDR3 is CASSLLDRDPNYGYTF. The CDR3 coding sequence is TGTGCCAGCAGCTTATTGGACAGAGACCCTAACTATGGCTACACCTTC. Supplemented by reference TRBV11-2 and TRBJ1-2, the full variable domain reads EAGVAQSPRYKIIEKRQSVAFWCNPISGHATLYWYQQILGQGPKLLIQFQNNGVVDDSQLPKDRFSAERLKGVDSTLKIQPAKLEDSAVYLCASSLLDRDPNYGYTFGSGTRLTVV.

This clonotype was counted at least ten times. The chain combines TRBV29-1 with TRBJ2-1; 9 positions agree with TRBD2. The CDR3 has 15 residues. Germline V gene data show CDR1 as SQVTM and CDR2 as ANQGSEA. V lost 3 bases and J lost 0; bases outside the gene matches: 3. CDR3 loop: CSVESSGSSYNEQFF. The CDR3 nucleotides are TGCAGCGTTGAGAGTAGCGGGAGCTCCTACAATGAGCAGTTCTTC.

This clonotype was picked up a small number of times. The rearrangement joins TRBV5-1 to TRBJ2-5, with 9 bases lining up with TRBD2. J lost 4 bases, V lost 4 bases, and 8 bases had no gene match. The CDR3 loop spans 15 amino acids. Germline CDR1 is SGHRS and CDR2 is YFSETQ. CDR3 protein: CASSPRAGGRETQYF. CDR3 nucleotide sequence: TGCGCCAGCAGCCCCCGGGCGGGGGGGCGAGAGACCCAGTACTTC.

This clonotype has at least ten counts. This sequence joins TRBV6-5 and TRBJ2-7; D call uncertain. Germline lookup yields CDR1 MNHEY and CDR2 SVGAGI. V lost 0 bases and J lost 3, with 6 bases in between. This CDR3 region has 13 residues. The CDR3 here is CASSYSFGYEQYF. In DNA, the CDR3 is TGTGCCAGCAGTTACTCCTTTGGCTACGAGCAGTACTTC.

The chain recombines TRBV20-1 with TRBJ1-1; unclear D gene. Trimming removed 8 bases at V and 1 base at J, with 11 bases between. This CDR3 contains 12 residues. CDR1 DFQATT and CDR2 SNEGSKA come from the germline V gene (reference sequence). CDR3 sequence (DNA): TGCAGTTTCCTCCACGGGAACACTGAAGCTTTCTTT. As protein: CSFLHGNTEAFF.

The gene calls are TRBV4-3 and TRBJ2-7; possibly TRBD2 for D (6 bases). CDR1 and CDR2 from the germline V gene are LGHNA and YSLEER. This CDR3 is built from 14 residues. The ends were cut back, 3 bases at V and 5 bases at J, with 14 bases in the middle. The CDR3 loop reads CASSQGDWYDEQYF. The CDR3 bases are TGCGCCAGCAGCCAGGGGGACTGGTACGACGAGCAGTACTTC.

This clonotype has only a few counts. The chain employs TRBV7-3 and TRBJ2-7, with 9 bases lining up with TRBD2. CDR1 SGHTA and CDR2 FQGTGA come from the germline V gene. This CDR3 is built from 14 residues. J lost 3 bases, V lost 5 bases, and 5 bases had no gene match. In nucleotides, the CDR3 is TGTGCCAGCAGCCCAGCGGGAGGAAGCTACGAGCAGTACTTC. Residues: CASSPAGGSYEQYF.

A few counts support this clonotype. The rearrangement links TRBV6-2 or TRBV6-3 to TRBJ2-7; the D is unclear. Per the germline V gene, CDR1 is MNHEY and CDR2 is SVGEGT. Trimming shortened V by 2 bases and J by 3 bases, and 8 bases separated the two germline ends. This CDR3 spans 13 amino acids. CDR3 in DNA: TGTGCCAGCAGTTACGGCAGTCACTACGAGCAGTACTTC. Translated, it gives CASSYGSHYEQYF.

This clonotype was counted at least ten times. The chain carries TRBV11-3 and TRBJ2-1; D is ambiguous. CDR3 size: 14 residues. Between the trimmed V and J ends, which lost 0 bases and 4 bases, there was a span of 7 bases. Germline V gene sequence: CDR1 SGHNT, CDR2 YENEEA. DNA of the CDR3: TGTGCCAGCAGCTTAGAGGTCTTGTACAATGAGCAGTTCTTC. It specifies CASSLEVLYNEQFF.